This T cell receptor beta chain emerged from a study of cytomegalovirus exposure and HLA in healthy donors. Points from the study as a whole: Earlier analysis yielded a pattern in which most TCR beta V segments were productive about 90% or about 30% of the time. In vitro, a few CMV-associated chains proved specific for CMV antigens. TCR sequences were mostly rare, though some public TCRs occurred in many donors.

A word on this clone: Its antigen remains unidentified.

Germline V CDR1 and CDR2: SGHNT, YENEEA. V trimming: 4 bases; J trimming: 3 bases; junction bases outside the gene matches: 3. CDR3 size: 14 residues. The PCR contained 60 Vbeta and 13 Jbeta primers. Produced via immunoSEQ multiplex PCR; TCRdb's table is partial and in-frame only. The sample consists of around 150,000 clones, around three quarters of them appearing once. The rearrangement joins TRBV11-3 to TRBJ2-1; 7 bases fit TRBD2. The receptor was isolated from a man aged 40-49 years in good health and CMV-seronegative. Sequences were obtained from PBMCs. The chain's CDR3 is CASSSGRDYNEQFF. CDR3 sequence (DNA): TGTGCCAGCAGCTCTGGGAGGGACTACAATGAGCAGTTCTTC.